This T cell receptor (beta chain) originates from a study of OX40 agonist ivuxolimab in advanced cancers. Study overall: Dose-escalation subjects each had hepatocellular carcinoma, melanoma, renal cell or head and neck cancer.

Produced via immunoSEQ multiplex PCR; TCRdb's table is partial and in-frame only. The sample lists roughly 44,000 clones, around nine tenths occurring once. Per the germline V gene, CDR1 is SGHTA and CDR2 is FQGNSA. This CDR3 is 14 amino acids long. V dropped 2 bases and J dropped 8; count of bases not matched to a gene: 8. This TCR was recovered from an adult with an advanced solid tumor such as melanoma, head and neck, liver or kidney cancer. This chain joins TRBV7-2 and TRBJ1-1; TRBD1 agrees at 7 bases. This specimen was CD4+ or CD8+ T cells sorted from blood, taken in a trial of the OX40 agonist ivuxolimab. The CDR3 DNA follows: TGTGCCAGCAGCTTAAGGGTGGGGGGACAGGAAGCTTTCTTT. It specifies CASSLRVGGQEAFF.